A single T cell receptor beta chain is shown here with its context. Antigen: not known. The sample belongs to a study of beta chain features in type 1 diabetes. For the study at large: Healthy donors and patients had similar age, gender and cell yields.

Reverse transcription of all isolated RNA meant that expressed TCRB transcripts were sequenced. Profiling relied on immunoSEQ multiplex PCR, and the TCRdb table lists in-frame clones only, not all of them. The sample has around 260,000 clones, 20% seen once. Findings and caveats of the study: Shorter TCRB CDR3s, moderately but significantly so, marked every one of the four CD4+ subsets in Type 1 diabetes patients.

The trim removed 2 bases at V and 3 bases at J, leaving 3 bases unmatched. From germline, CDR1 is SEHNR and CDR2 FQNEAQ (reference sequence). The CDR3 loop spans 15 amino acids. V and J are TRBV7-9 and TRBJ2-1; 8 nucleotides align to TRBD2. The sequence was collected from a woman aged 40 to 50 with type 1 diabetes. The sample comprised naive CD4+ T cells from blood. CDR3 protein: CASSLRAGGYNEQFF. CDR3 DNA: TGTGCCAGCAGCTTACGGGCGGGGGGCTACAATGAGCAGTTCTTC.